This T cell receptor (beta chain) was identified in a study of T cell clusters in autoimmune cytopenias. In germline, CDR1 is MNHEY, CDR2 SVGAGI. This CDR3 region has 16 residues. Points from the study as a whole: Primary autoimmune cytopenia patients appeared to lack physiological T cell clusters present in healthy donors.

Roughly 40,000 genome equivalents of blood DNA were amplified for TRB. As concerns this clonotype: Its antigen is still unknown.

One tube held mixed TRB-A and TRB-B primer pools for touch-down PCR. TCRdb re-called the multiplex PCR reads; one entry per CDR3 protein, DNA not given. The sample data list 8,000 to 8,500 distinct CDR3 sequences. The origin of this receptor is a human donor with an autoimmune cytopenia or autoimmune hepatitis (not recorded which). The sample comprised peripheral blood. The chain joins TRBV6-5 to TRBJ1-4; TCRdb selects TRBD1, and the lack of DNA leaves this call unchecked. CDR3 residues: CASSSRQGATNEKLFF.